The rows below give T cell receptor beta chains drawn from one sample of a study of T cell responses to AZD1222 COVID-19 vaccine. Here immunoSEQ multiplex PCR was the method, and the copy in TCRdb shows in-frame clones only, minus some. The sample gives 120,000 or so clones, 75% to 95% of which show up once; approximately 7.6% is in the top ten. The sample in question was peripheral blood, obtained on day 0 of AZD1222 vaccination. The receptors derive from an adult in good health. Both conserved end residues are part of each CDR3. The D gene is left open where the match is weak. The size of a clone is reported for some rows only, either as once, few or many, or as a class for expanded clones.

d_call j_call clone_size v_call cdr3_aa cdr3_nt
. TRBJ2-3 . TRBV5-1 CASSPGAREDTQYF TGCGCCAGCAGCCCCGGGGCGCGGGAAGATACGCAGTATTTT
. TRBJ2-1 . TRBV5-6 CASSLQGNSYNEQFF TGTGCCAGCAGCTTACAAGGAAACTCCTACAATGAGCAGTTCTTC
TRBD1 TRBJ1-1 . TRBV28 CASSLNRGQGTEAFF TGTGCCAGCAGTTTAAACAGGGGGCAGGGCACTGAAGCTTTCTTT
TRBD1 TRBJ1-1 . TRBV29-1 CSAAPPPTGGTEAFF TGCAGTGCCGCCCCTCCACCTACAGGGGGCACTGAAGCTTTCTTT
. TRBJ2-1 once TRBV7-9 CASSSPRNEQFF TGTGCCAGCAGTTCCCCCCGGAATGAGCAGTTCTTC
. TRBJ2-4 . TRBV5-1 CASSLAASTKGNIQYF TGCGCCAGCAGCTTGGCTGCCTCTACGAAGGGAAACATTCAGTACTTC
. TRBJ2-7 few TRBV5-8 CASSDGTVRYEQYF TGTGCCAGCAGCGACGGGACGGTTCGCTACGAGCAGTACTTC
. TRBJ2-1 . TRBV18 CASSHRDPTYNEQFF TGTGCCAGCTCACATCGGGACCCCACCTACAATGAGCAGTTCTTC
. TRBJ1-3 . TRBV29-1 CSVALSGNTIYF TGCAGCGTTGCCTTATCTGGAAACACCATATATTTT
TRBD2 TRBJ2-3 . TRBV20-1 CSASSPSGSRTDTQYF TGCAGTGCTAGTTCCCCTAGCGGGAGTCGAACAGATACGCAGTATTTT
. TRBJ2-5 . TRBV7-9 CASSLKRRGSETQYF TGTGCCAGCAGCTTAAAGAGACGCGGATCAGAGACCCAGTACTTC
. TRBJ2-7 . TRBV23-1 CASSRIRIWVAYEQYF TGCGCCAGCAGTCGAATTCGGATCTGGGTCGCCTACGAGCAGTACTTC
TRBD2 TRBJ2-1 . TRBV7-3 CASSLTSGRATNEQFF TGTGCCAGCAGCTTAACCAGCGGGAGGGCCACGAATGAGCAGTTCTTC
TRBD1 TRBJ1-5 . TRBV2 CASSGTGGNQPQHF TGTGCCAGCAGCGGGACAGGGGGGAATCAGCCCCAGCATTTT
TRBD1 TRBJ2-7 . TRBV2 CASSGTGGEQYF TGTGCCAGCAGTGGGACAGGGGGTGAGCAGTACTTC
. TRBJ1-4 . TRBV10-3 CAISETRARDEKLFF TGTGCCATCAGTGAGACTAGAGCCAGGGATGAAAAACTGTTTTTT
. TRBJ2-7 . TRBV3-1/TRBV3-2 CASAVNGHSYEQYF TGTGCCAGCGCAGTCAACGGGCACTCCTACGAGCAGTACTTC
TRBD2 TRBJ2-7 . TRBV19 CASSAGTSGVREQYF TGTGCCAGTAGTGCCGGGACTAGCGGGGTCCGCGAGCAGTACTTC
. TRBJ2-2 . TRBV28 CASSLHRPNTGELFF TGTGCCAGCAGTTTACACAGACCGAACACCGGGGAGCTGTTTTTT